This section outlines one TCR beta chain sequence together with its context. This receptor's antigen is unknown. The input lacks base qualities; no much larger clone sits a single base away. The data were taken from a study of T cell responses to AZD1222 COVID-19 vaccine (dated by TCRdb to the early 2020s). A note on the overall study: Because spike-specific TCR depth and breadth did not differ between the two schedules, AZD1222 recipients who got a second dose at roughly 4 weeks were pooled with those who got a second dose at roughly 12 weeks. A total of 230 to 250 trial participants underwent TCR sequencing, of whom some 200 had received two doses of AZD1222 and about 26 had received two doses of the MenACWY control vaccine. Trial participants were enrolled by age into subgroups of 18-55, 56-69 and 70-plus years, and around 150, 29 and 61 TCR-sequenced participants, respectively, were included in these subgroups. The research as a whole found: Most participants were white British and females outnumbered males, and the authors suggested that clonal diversity may have been underestimated. The 56-69-year group was small, and its depth increase did not reach significance, likely because of low power. Vaccine-associated CD4 TCRs spanned the whole spike protein, with dominant responses in regions 160-218 and 743-854. A significant rise in spike-specific TCR breadth and depth was observed after two AZD1222 doses relative to day 0 and relative to MenACWY recipients. Epitopes outside the regions mutated in the B.1.351 and B.1.1.7 variants were reportedly recognized by nearly half of the unique spike-specific TCRs. Because no samples from the day 14 peak response were available, repertoires could be characterized only after the peak T cell response. Conclusions about previously exposed vaccinees are limited because only five to seven AZD1222 recipients were SARS-CoV-2 seropositive at baseline.

The CDR3 regions of human TCRbeta chains were analyzed by immunosequencing. The study's processing was this. TCRs in the repertoires were matched against a reference library of SARS-CoV-2-specific TCRs that had been generated with the MIRA antigen-specificity platform. Breadth meant the fraction of unique TCRs that were SARS-CoV-2-associated, whereas depth meant the fraction of total T cells that were SARS-CoV-2-associated. Using the MIRA data, each spike-specific TCR was assigned both to the spike region to which the TCR was reactive and to a CD4 or CD8 class. Log10-transformed breadth and depth values were compared by one-way ANOVA with Sidak's multiple comparisons tests. The clones in this table, taken by TCRdb from immuneACCESS, are in-frame only. Not every clone is retained; where verified, under half of the shortfall comes from an unresolved V gene, and the cause of the rest is unknown. That table supplies the V and J calls and clone size; D and trimming were determined from the DNA. Here the sample has about 170,000 clones; roughly nine tenths occur a single time. About 6.9% of the sample rests with the top ten.

V ends up 3 bases short and J 3 bases short, with an unmatched junction base count of 16. The CDR3 goes from the cysteine to the phenylalanine over 19 residues. Of the read, only the CDR3 DNA is kept; its 57 bases are in frame from base 1. The CDR1 and CDR2 encoded by the germline V gene (reference sequence) are LNHDA and SQIVND. The time point label on this specimen signifies: baseline before first vaccination. Samples from vaccinated people were obtained from the UK trials COV001 and COV002, which included a single-blind randomized controlled phase 2/3 trial of AZD1222 (ChAdOx1 nCoV-19) in healthy adults. For TCRbeta chain sequencing, PBMC samples were collected from trial participants at day 0 and at day 28 after the second dose.

Sequencing was performed on peripheral blood, taken on day 0 of AZD1222 vaccination. The sequence derives from an adult in good health. This chain is built from TRBV19 and TRBJ2-2, and 7 junctional nucleotides match TRBD1. Here is the DNA: TGTGCCAGTAGTATCTTAGACCCTGGGACAGCTTATTACACCGGGGAGCTGTTTTTT. It is translated as CASSILDPGTAYYTGELFF.